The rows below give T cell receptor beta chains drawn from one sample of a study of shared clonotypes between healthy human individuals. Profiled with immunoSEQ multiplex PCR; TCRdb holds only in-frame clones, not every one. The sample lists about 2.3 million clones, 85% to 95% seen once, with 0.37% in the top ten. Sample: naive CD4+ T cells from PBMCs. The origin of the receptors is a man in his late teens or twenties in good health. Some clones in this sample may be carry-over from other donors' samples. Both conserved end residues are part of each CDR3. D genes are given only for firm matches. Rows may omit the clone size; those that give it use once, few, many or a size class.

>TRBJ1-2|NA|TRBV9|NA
TGTGCCAGCAGCCCTGCCTCTCAGAATTTCTATGGCTACACCTTC
CASSPASQNFYGYTF
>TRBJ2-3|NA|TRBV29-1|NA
TGCAGCGTTGAGCGGGACGGCGGCACAGATACGCAGTATTTT
CSVERDGGTDTQYF
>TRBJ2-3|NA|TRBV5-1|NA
TGCGCCAGCAGCTTGGAACCCACCAGGACCGAAGATACGCAGTATTTT
CASSLEPTRTEDTQYF
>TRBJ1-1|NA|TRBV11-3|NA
TGTGCCAGCAGCGCAACTGGGGACACTGAAGCTTTCTTT
CASSATGDTEAFF
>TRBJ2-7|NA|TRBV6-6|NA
TGTGCCAGCAGGACCTACAAGGGTGGCGAGCAGTACTTC
CASRTYKGGEQYF
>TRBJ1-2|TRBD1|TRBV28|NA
TGTGCCAGCAGTGCCAACAGGGGGCAGGGCTACACCTTC
CASSANRGQGYTF
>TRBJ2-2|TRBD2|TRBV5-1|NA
TGCGCCAGCAGCCTTTTGGGACTAGCGGATGCTTACACCGGGGAGCTGTTTTTT
CASSLLGLADAYTGELFF
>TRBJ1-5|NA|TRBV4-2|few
TGTGCCAGCAGCCAATCCTCCGCTCCGGGTCAGCCCCAGCATTTT
CASSQSSAPGQPQHF
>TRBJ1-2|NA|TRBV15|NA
TGTGCCACCAGCAGCGGGGACGGGGAAAACTATGGCTACACCTTC
CATSSGDGENYGYTF
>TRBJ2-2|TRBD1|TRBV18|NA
TGTGCCAGCTCACCACCTGACAGGGTCACCGGGGAGCTGTTTTTT
CASSPPDRVTGELFF
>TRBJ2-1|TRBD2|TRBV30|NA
TGTGCCTGGAGTTCTTCGTCGACTAGCGGGAGGACGTCCTACAATGAGCAGTTCTTC
CAWSSSSTSGRTSYNEQFF
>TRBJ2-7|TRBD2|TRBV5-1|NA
TGCGCCAGCAGCCGGGAGGGTCTGGGACTAGCGGGAGGGCCATGGCAGTACTTC
CASSREGLGLAGGPWQYF
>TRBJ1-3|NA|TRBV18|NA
TGTGCCAGCTCACCAGCAGGTTCTGGAAACACCATATATTTT
CASSPAGSGNTIYF
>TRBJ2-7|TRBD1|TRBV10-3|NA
TGTGCCATCACCGAAACGGACAGGGGAGAGGCCAACGAGCAGTACTTC
CAITETDRGEANEQYF
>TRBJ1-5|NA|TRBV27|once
TGTGCCAGCAGTTTTTTCCCCCATCAGCCCCAGCATTTT
CASSFFPHQPQHF
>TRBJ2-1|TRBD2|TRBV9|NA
TGTGCCAGCAGCGCCCGGGGGCTAGCGGGGTACAATGAGCAGTTCTTC
CASSARGLAGYNEQFF
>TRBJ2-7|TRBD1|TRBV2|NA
TGTGCCAGCAGTCCCGACAGGGGTTTCTACGAGCAGTACTTC
CASSPDRGFYEQYF
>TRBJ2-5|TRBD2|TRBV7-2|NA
TGTGCCAGCAGCTACCGGAGCGGGACTGAGACCCAGTACTTC
CASSYRSGTETQYF
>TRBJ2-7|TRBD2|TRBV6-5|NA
TGTGCCAGCAGTTATAGCGGGAGGAGGAACGAGCAGTACTTC
CASSYSGRRNEQYF
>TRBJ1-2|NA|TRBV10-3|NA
TGTGCCATTCGGCCGACGGAAATTAAGGGGGGGAACTATGGCTACACCTTC
CAIRPTEIKGGNYGYTF
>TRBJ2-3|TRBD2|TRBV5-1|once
TGCGCCAGCAGCTTGGGGCGGGGGAGCACAGATACGCAGTATTTT
CASSLGRGSTDTQYF
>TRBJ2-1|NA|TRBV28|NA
TGTGCCAGCAGCCAACCCGACATATACAATGAGCAGTTCTTC
CASSQPDIYNEQFF
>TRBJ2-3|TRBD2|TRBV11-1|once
TGTGCCAGCAGCTCTACGGCGAGCGGGGGCGGGCATACGCAGTATTTT
CASSSTASGGGHTQYF
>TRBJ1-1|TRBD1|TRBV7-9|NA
TGTGCCAGCAGCCATGCCGGGACAGGGGGAACTGAAGCTTTCTTT
CASSHAGTGGTEAFF
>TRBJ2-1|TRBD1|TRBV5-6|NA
TGTGCCAGCAGCTTGGACAGGGGTCGCAATGAGCAGTTCTTC
CASSLDRGRNEQFF
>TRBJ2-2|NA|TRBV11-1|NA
TGTGCCAGCAGCTCTAAACTAGCGAACACCGGGGAGCTGTTTTTT
CASSSKLANTGELFF
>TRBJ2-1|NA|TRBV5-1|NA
TGCGCCAGCAGCTTGGGGCTTTCCTACAATGAGCAGTTCTTC
CASSLGLSYNEQFF
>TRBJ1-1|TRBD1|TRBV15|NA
TGTGCCACCAGCACCCCGAGACAGGGCAACACTGAAGCTTTCTTT
CATSTPRQGNTEAFF
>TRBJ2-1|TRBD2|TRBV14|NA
TGTGCCAGCAGCCAATCAATAGGACTAGCGGGAACCAATGAGCAGTTCTTC
CASSQSIGLAGTNEQFF
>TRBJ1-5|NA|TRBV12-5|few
TGTGCTAGTGGTTTGCCACGGGTGTCCCAGCATTTT
CASGLPRVSQHF
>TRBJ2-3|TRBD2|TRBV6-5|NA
TGTGCCAGCAGTTGGGGACTAGCGGGAGTTGGGGATACGCAGTATTTT
CASSWGLAGVGDTQYF
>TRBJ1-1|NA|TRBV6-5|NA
TGTGCCAGCAGTTACTCGGTCCTGGGTAGGAACACTGAAGCTTTCTTT
CASSYSVLGRNTEAFF
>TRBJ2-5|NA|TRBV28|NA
TGTGCCAGCACCGTACAAGAGACCCAGTACTTC
CASTVQETQYF
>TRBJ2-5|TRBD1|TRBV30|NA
TGTGCCTGGAGGCTAACAGGGGGAGAGACCCAGTACTTC
CAWRLTGGETQYF
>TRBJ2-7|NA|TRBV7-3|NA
TGTGCCAGCAGCTTAAGGCCGGGTACCTACGAGCAGTACTTC
CASSLRPGTYEQYF
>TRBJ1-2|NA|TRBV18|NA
TGTGCCAGCTCACCTACCGCCAGCAACTATGGCTACACCTTC
CASSPTASNYGYTF
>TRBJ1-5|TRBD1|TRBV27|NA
TGTGCCAGCAGTTTCCTTACTCCCCGGGACAGGGGGCAGCCCCAGCATTTT
CASSFLTPRDRGQPQHF
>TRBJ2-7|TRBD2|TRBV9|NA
TGTGCCAGCAGCCCCTTCGGGAGGGCCCCCGAGCAGTACTTC
CASSPFGRAPEQYF
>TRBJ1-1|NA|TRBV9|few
TGTGCCAGCAGCGTTGCAGGGGAGTTCACTGAAGCTTTCTTT
CASSVAGEFTEAFF
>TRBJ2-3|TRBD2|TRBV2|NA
TGTGCCAGCAGTGATGGGCTAGCGGGCGGGAGGGTAGATACGCAGTATTTT
CASSDGLAGGRVDTQYF